These T cell receptor beta chains were read from a single sample in a study of cytomegalovirus exposure and HLA in healthy donors. Sequenced by immunoSEQ multiplex PCR; TCRdb stores in-frame clones only, minus some. The sample shows 150,000 to 200,000 clones, about three quarters of them seen only once. Sample: PBMCs. These receptors came from a woman between 35 and 50 years old in good health and CMV-seropositive. Each CDR3 is given with its conserved first and last residue. A D gene is named only where the DNA matches it firmly. A row's size may be missing; if present it is once, few, many or a size class.

CDR3 protein: CASSLSRENSPLHF
CDR3 DNA: TGTGCCAGCAGCTTATCCCGGGAAAATTCACCCCTCCACTTT
V gene: TRBV11-2
D gene: -
J gene: TRBJ1-6
clone size: -

CDR3 protein: CASSPGTSGNEQFF
CDR3 DNA: TGTGCCAGCAGTCCCGGGACTAGCGGCAATGAGCAGTTCTTC
V gene: TRBV6-5
D gene: TRBD2
J gene: TRBJ2-1
clone size: -

CDR3 protein: CSVSAGPSYGYTF
CDR3 DNA: TGCAGCGTTTCGGCAGGGCCATCCTATGGCTACACCTTC
V gene: TRBV29-1
D gene: -
J gene: TRBJ1-2
clone size: few

CDR3 protein: CASSLERQGVNEQFF
CDR3 DNA: TGTGCCAGCAGCTTAGAACGTCAGGGGGTGAATGAGCAGTTCTTC
V gene: TRBV7-8
D gene: TRBD1
J gene: TRBJ2-1
clone size: -

CDR3 protein: CASSQATGTPGELFF
CDR3 DNA: TGCGCCAGCAGCCAAGCTACAGGGACCCCGGGGGAGCTGTTTTTT
V gene: TRBV4-3
D gene: -
J gene: TRBJ2-2
clone size: -

CDR3 protein: CASSQDTRVAKNIQYF
CDR3 DNA: TGTGCCAGCAGCCAAGATACCAGGGTCGCCAAAAACATTCAGTACTTC
V gene: TRBV14
D gene: -
J gene: TRBJ2-4
clone size: -

CDR3 protein: CASSSVGGRDTGELFF
CDR3 DNA: TGTGCCAGCAGCTCAGTGGGGGGGCGCGACACCGGGGAGCTGTTTTTT
V gene: TRBV11-3
D gene: -
J gene: TRBJ2-2
clone size: -

CDR3 protein: CASGVGFSATDTQYF
CDR3 DNA: TGCGCCAGCGGAGTAGGGTTTAGCGCGACAGATACGCAGTATTTT
V gene: TRBV5-1
D gene: -
J gene: TRBJ2-3
clone size: -

CDR3 protein: CASSHASGRTDTQYF
CDR3 DNA: TGTGCCAGCAGCCATGCTAGCGGACGCACAGATACGCAGTATTTT
V gene: TRBV14
D gene: TRBD2
J gene: TRBJ2-3
clone size: -

CDR3 protein: CASSLALIRTSGNKGVSYEQYF
CDR3 DNA: TGTGCCAGCAGCTTAGCGCTAATTAGGACTAGCGGAAACAAGGGGGTTTCCTACGAGCAGTACTTC
V gene: TRBV7-7
D gene: TRBD2
J gene: TRBJ2-7
clone size: once